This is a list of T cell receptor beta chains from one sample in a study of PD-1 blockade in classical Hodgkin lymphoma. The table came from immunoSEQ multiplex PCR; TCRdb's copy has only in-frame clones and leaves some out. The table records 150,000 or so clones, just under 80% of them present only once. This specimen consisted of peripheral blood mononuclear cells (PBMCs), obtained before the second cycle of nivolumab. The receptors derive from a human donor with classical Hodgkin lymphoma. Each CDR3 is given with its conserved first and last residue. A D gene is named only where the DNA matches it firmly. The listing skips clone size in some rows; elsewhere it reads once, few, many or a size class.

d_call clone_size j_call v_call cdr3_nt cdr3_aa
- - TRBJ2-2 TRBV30 TGTGCCTGGAGCAAGGGAGAGAACACCGGGGAGCTGTTTTTT CAWSKGENTGELFF
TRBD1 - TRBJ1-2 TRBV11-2 TGTGCCAGCAGCTTAGGGCAGGGGGCATACTATGGCTACACCTTC CASSLGQGAYYGYTF
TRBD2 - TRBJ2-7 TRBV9 TGTGCCAGCAGCGGGGGGACTAGCGGAGACTACGAGCAGTACTTC CASSGGTSGDYEQYF
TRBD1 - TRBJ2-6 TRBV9 TGTGCCAGCAGCGGAACCGGGACAGGGGTTTTTTCTGGGGCCAACGTCCTGACTTTC CASSGTGTGVFSGANVLTF
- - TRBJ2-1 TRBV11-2 TGTGCCAGCAGCCACCACAATGAGCAGTTCTTC CASSHHNEQFF
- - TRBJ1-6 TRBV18 TGTGCCAGCTCACCAACGGGGGGAGGCTCCTATAATTCACCCCTCCACTTT CASSPTGGGSYNSPLHF
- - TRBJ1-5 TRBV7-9 TGTGCCAGCAGCTTATCCGGAAGAGATCAGCCCCAGCATTTT CASSLSGRDQPQHF
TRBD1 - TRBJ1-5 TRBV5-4 TGTGCCAGCAGCCAGGGGGGGGGCAATCAGCCCCAGCATTTT CASSQGGGNQPQHF
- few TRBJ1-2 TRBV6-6 TGTGCCAGCAGCCCCCGGACAGCGGCCTATGGCTACACCTTC CASSPRTAAYGYTF
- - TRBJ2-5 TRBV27 TGTGCCAGCAGTTTATCGCTCAGGTACCAAGAGACCCAGTACTTC CASSLSLRYQETQYF
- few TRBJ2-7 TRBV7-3 TGTGCCAGCAGCTTAGCCCCGACCTCTGCCTACGAGCAGTACTTC CASSLAPTSAYEQYF
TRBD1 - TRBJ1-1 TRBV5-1 TGCGCCAGCAGGTCCCTCAGGGGGCAGTGGAACACTGAAGCTTTCTTT CASRSLRGQWNTEAFF
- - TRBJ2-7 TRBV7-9 TGTGCCAGCAGCTCCACAGGGATTTGGCAGTACTTC CASSSTGIWQYF
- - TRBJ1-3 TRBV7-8 TGTGCCAGCAGCTTAGGAGGGCCAGTAGCTGGAAACACCATATATTTT CASSLGGPVAGNTIYF
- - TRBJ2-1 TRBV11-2 TGTGCCAGCAGCCCGAGCCATCCCTACAATGAGCAGTTCTTC CASSPSHPYNEQFF
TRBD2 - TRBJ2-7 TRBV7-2 TGTGCCAGCAGCTTAGTCGCGGGAGTCCCAACCTACGAGCAGTACTTC CASSLVAGVPTYEQYF
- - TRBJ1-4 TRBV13 TGTGCCAGCAGCCTTACGGGACTTAATGAAAAACTGTTTTTT CASSLTGLNEKLFF
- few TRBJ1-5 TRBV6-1 TGTGCCAGCAGAGAGTCAGGGGATAGCAATCAGCCCCAGCATTTT CASRESGDSNQPQHF
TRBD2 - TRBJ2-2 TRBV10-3 TGTGCCATCAGACTAGCGGGAGGCACCGGGGAGCTGTTTTTT CAIRLAGGTGELFF
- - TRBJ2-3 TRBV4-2 TGTGCCAGCAGCCAAGATTGGAGGGGGGGCTACGGTACGCAGTATTTT CASSQDWRGGYGTQYF
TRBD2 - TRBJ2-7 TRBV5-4 TGTGCCAGCAGCCCTAGCGGGGGGGCTTACGAGCAGTACTTC CASSPSGGAYEQYF
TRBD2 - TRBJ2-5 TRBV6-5 TGTGCCAGCAGTTGGCTAGCGGGAGAAGAGACCCAGTACTTC CASSWLAGEETQYF
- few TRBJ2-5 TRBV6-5 TGTGCCAGCAGTAGGGGTGTGGAGACCCAGTACTTC CASSRGVETQYF
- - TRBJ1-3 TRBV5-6 TGTGCCAGCAGCTTGGGGGTGGCTGGAAACACCATATATTTT CASSLGVAGNTIYF
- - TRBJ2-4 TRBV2 TGTGCCAGCAGTGGGCGGGTAGCCAAAAACATTCAGTACTTC CASSGRVAKNIQYF
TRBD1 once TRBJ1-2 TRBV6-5 TGTGCCAGCAGTTACGTGGGACAGGGCTATGGCTACACCTTC CASSYVGQGYGYTF
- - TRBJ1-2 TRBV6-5 TGTGCCAGCAGTTATGGGACAATTTATGGCTACACCTTC CASSYGTIYGYTF
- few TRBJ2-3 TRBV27 TGTGCCAGCAGTTTTTTCGGGAGAGCAGATACGCAGTATTTT CASSFFGRADTQYF
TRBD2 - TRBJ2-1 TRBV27 TGTGCCAGCAGTTCCCTCGAGCGGGGGGCCTACAATGAGCAGTTCTTC CASSSLERGAYNEQFF
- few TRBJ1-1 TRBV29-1 TGCGTTTCTGGTGGGATGAACACTGAAGCTTTCTTT CVSGGMNTEAFF
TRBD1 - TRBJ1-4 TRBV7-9 TGTGCCAGCAGCTTTGGGACAGGGGGTCTAAAACTGTTTTTT CASSFGTGGLKLFF
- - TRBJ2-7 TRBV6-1 TGTGCCAGCAGTGAAGGACAGGGAGGTTACGAGCAGTACTTC CASSEGQGGYEQYF
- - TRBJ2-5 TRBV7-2 TGTGCCAGCAGCTTGAGTTGGGTTGACGAGACCCAGTACTTC CASSLSWVDETQYF
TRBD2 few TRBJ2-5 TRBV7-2 TGTGCCAGCAGCCGGGAGGGCACCGGGGGGACCCAGTACTTC CASSREGTGGTQYF
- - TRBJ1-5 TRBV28 TGTGCCAGCTCGGAAGTTAATAGCAATCAGCCCCAGCATTTT CASSEVNSNQPQHF
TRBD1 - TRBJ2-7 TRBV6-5 TGTGCCAGCAGTGCGGACAGGGTAACCGAGCAGTACTTC CASSADRVTEQYF
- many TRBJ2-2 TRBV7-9 TGTGCCAGCAGCCCCAATATAGTATCGGCCCCCCTGAACACCGGGGAGCTGTTTTTT CASSPNIVSAPLNTGELFF
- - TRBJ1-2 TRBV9 TGTGCCAGCAGCCCCTGGGGTCCTGGCTATGGCTACACCTTC CASSPWGPGYGYTF
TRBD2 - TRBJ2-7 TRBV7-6 TGTGCCAGCAGCCCCCATAATAGCGGGTCCGTAAGCGAGCAGTACTTC CASSPHNSGSVSEQYF
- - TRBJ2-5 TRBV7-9 TGTGCCAGCAGTCGGAGAGAGACCCAGTACTTC CASSRRETQYF
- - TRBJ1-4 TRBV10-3 TGTGCCATCAGTGAGTCGCTACAGCCTAATGAAAAACTGTTTTTT CAISESLQPNEKLFF
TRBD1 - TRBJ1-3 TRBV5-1 TGCGCCAGCAGCTACACACCTACAGGGGCGAGTGGAAACACCATATATTTT CASSYTPTGASGNTIYF